One sample yielded the 17 T cell receptor beta chains listed below, sequenced in a study of vaccination effects on CD4 cells after COVID-19. Expansion with viral peptide pools was applied to antigen-specific CD4+ T cells by the ViraFEST assay prior to sequencing. At the end of around 11 days of culture, CD4+ T cells were isolated. Negative nucleocapsid antibody tests before and after vaccination confirmed no previous SARS-CoV-2 infection. These receptors' antigens are unknown. Profiled with immunoSEQ multiplex PCR; TCRdb holds only in-frame clones, not every one. The sample lists around 23,000 clones; roughly 80% were seen once. The sequenced sample was CD4+ T cells from PBMCs cultured with HCoV-NL63 spike peptides, obtained before COVID-19 vaccination. The receptors were gathered from a human donor who received a COVID-19 vaccine.

CDR3 sequence: CASSPTRSNQPQHF. CDR3 DNA: TGTGCCAGCTCACCAACGAGATCCAATCAGCCCCAGCATTTT. The V call is TRBV18, the J call TRBJ1-5; D remains unclear. The V and J ends lost 2 bases and 3 bases respectively, with 8 bases between them. The CDR3 consists of 14 residues. The germline gives CDR1 KGHSH, CDR2 LQKENI.

The chain couples TRBV6-5 to TRBJ1-1; D remains ambiguous. The CDR3 has 13 amino acids. Germline CDR1 reads MNHEY; CDR2 reads SVGAGI. The V end lost 0 bases, the J end lost 2 bases, and 4 bases lay between the germline ends. The CDR3 loop reads CASSYSKNTEAFF. CDR3 bases: TGTGCCAGCAGTTACTCCAAAAACACTGAAGCTTTCTTT.

This chain joins TRBV21-1 and TRBJ2-2; TRBD1 was called by the table and not checked on the DNA. TRBV21-1 is deemed a pseudogene. The length of the CDR3 is 18 residues. This chain's CDR3 is CASSQKPGHRTNTGELFF. In DNA form, the CDR3 reads TGTGCCAGCAGCCAAAAACCGGGACACCGAACGAACACCGGGGAGCTGTTTTTT.

The V call is TRBV5-4, the J call TRBJ1-3; unclear D gene. Trimming removed 2 bases from V and 4 bases from J, with 16 bases in between. This CDR3 has 16 residues. The germline V gene encodes CDR1 SGHNT and CDR2 YYREEE (reference sequence). CDR3 sequence: CASSFKNRSGGNTIYF. CDR3 sequence (DNA): TGTGCCAGCAGCTTCAAAAATCGGTCGGGAGGAAACACCATATATTTT.

V and J are TRBV23-1 and TRBJ1-3; TRBD1 might be the D (5 bases). TRBV23-1 is noted as an ORF with a role that remains uncertain. The V and J ends lost 3 bases and 2 bases respectively, with 14 bases between them. The CDR3 sequence is 16 residues long. Here the CDR3 DNA reads TGCGCCAGCAGTCACCCCCGGGACTTGGCTGGAAACACCATATATTTT. Protein: CASSHPRDLAGNTIYF.

The rearrangement joins TRBV29-1 to TRBJ1-2; D not resolved. Germline CDR1 reads SQVTM; CDR2 reads ANQGSEA. CDR3 length: 12 residues. V shed 5 bases and J shed 2 bases, with 9 bases lying between them. The CDR3 loop is CSVRSENYGYTF. CDR3 nucleotide sequence: TGCAGCGTTCGATCTGAAAACTATGGCTACACCTTC. The full variable domain, completed using reference TRBV29-1 and TRBJ1-2, is SAVISQKPSRDICQRGTSLTIQCQVDSQVTMMFWYRQQPGQSLTLIATANQGSEATYESGFVIDKFPISRPNLTFSTLTVSNMSPEDSSIYLCSVRSENYGYTFGSGTRLTVV.

The CDR3 DNA follows: TGTGCCAGTAGTGTTTATACCGGGACAGGCAACGAGCAGTACTTC. This gives the protein CASSVYTGTGNEQYF. J is TRBJ2-7 and V is TRBV19; 8 positions agree with TRBD1. The CDR3 spans 15 residues. CDR1 LNHDA and CDR2 SQIVND come from the germline V gene (reference sequence). Trimming removed 5 bases from V and 5 bases from J; junction bases left unmatched: 11.

This chain uses TRBV20-1 with TRBJ1-2; TRBD1 is a possible D gene (5 bases). Germline CDR1 and CDR2: DFQATT and SNEGSKA (reference sequence). V was pared by 3 bases and J by 2 bases, with 7 bases between. The CDR3 runs 12 residues. DNA for the CDR3: TGCAGTGCTAGTAGACAGAACTATGGCTACACCTTC. This translates into CSASRQNYGYTF.

This chain uses TRBV24-1 with TRBJ2-3; no definite D call. CDR1 KGHDR and CDR2 SFDVKD come from the germline V gene. V shed 2 bases and J shed 2 bases, with 13 bases lying between them. The CDR3 runs 16 residues. CDR3 residues: CATSDWRLTTTDTQYF. The CDR3 DNA reads TGTGCCACCAGTGATTGGCGGCTTACGACCACAGATACGCAGTATTTT.

The CDR3 is CASSLTRNTEAFF. The CDR3 DNA reads TGCGCCAGCAGCTTGACGAGGAACACTGAAGCTTTCTTT. The chain carries TRBV5-1 and TRBJ1-1; D gene unclear. This CDR3 spans 13 amino acids. With 1 base removed from V and 1 base from J, the gap between germline ends came to 5 bases. In germline, CDR1 is SGHRS, CDR2 YFSETQ.

The chain employs TRBV5-6 and TRBJ1-5; possibly TRBD1 for D (6 bases). The CDR3 sequence is 17 residues long. Trimming shortened V by 0 bases and J by 7 bases, and 20 bases separated the two germline ends. Germline CDR1 SGHDT, CDR2 YYEEEE. The CDR3 loop is CASSLAGSTGPGQPQHF. The CDR3 DNA is TGTGCCAGCAGCTTGGCAGGATCCACAGGGCCTGGGCAGCCCCAGCATTTT.

The chain joins TRBV29-1 to TRBJ1-4; 7 bases match TRBD1. Per germline, CDR1 SQVTM and CDR2 ANQGSEA. The trim removed 4 bases at V and 6 bases at J, leaving 11 bases unmatched. The CDR3 runs 15 residues. The CDR3 DNA is TGCAGCGTTGCCTCTAGAGACAGGGAATATGAAAAACTGTTTTTT. The encoded protein is CSVASRDREYEKLFF.

This clone was found a few times. The genes are TRBV9 and TRBJ2-2; D might be TRBD1 (5 bases). The CDR3 is made up of 17 amino acids. V gave up 3 bases and J gave up 0 bases, with 15 bases separating them. In germline, CDR1 is SGDLS, CDR2 YYNGEE. This CDR3 reads CASSGRGHIANTGELFF. The CDR3, as DNA: TGTGCCAGCAGCGGACGAGGACATATCGCGAACACCGGGGAGCTGTTTTTT.

The CDR3 DNA sequence: TGTGCCAGCAGCTCATTTCCGGGACAGGTTAAGAACACTGAAGCTTTCTTT. It yields the protein CASSSFPGQVKNTEAFF. This chain joins TRBV7-2 and TRBJ1-1; 8 bases line up with TRBD1. The CDR3 runs to 17 residues. Germline V CDR1 and CDR2: SGHTA, FQGNSA. V lost 4 bases and J lost 1; bases outside the gene matches: 11.

The rearrangement uses TRBV7-9 and TRBJ1-3; no reliable D call. This CDR3 comprises 17 residues. With 2 bases removed from V and 5 bases from J, the gap between germline ends came to 19 bases. Germline lookup yields CDR1 SEHNR and CDR2 FQNEAQ (reference sequence). The CDR3 coding sequence is TGTGCCAGCAGCTTACGGTCAATGGAGTGTTTGAGAAACACCATATATTTT. Amino acid sequence: CASSLRSMECLRNTIYF.

The CDR3 is CASSQPWLAATDTQYF. The CDR3 DNA reads as TGTGCCAGCAGCCAGCCGTGGCTAGCGGCGACAGATACGCAGTATTTT. This chain connects TRBV13 to TRBJ2-3, with TRBD2 matching 7 bases. Trimming took 5 bases from V and 3 from J; bases not matched to a gene: 11. The CDR3 consists of 16 residues. Germline V CDR1 and CDR2: PRHDT, FYEKMQ (reference sequence). The full variable domain, in which reference TRBV13 and TRBJ2-3 provide the parts outside the CDR3, is AAGVIQSPRHLIKEKRETATLKCYPIPRHDTVYWYQQGPGQDPQFLISFYEKMQSDKGSIPDRFSAQQFSDYHSELNMSSLELGDSALYFCASSQPWLAATDTQYFGPGTRLTVL.

The V call is TRBV25-1, the J call TRBJ1-3; 8 nucleotides match TRBD1. This CDR3 has 14 residues. Per germline, CDR1 MGHDK and CDR2 SYGVNS. Losses at the gene ends were 6 bases for V and 4 bases for J; bases not matched to a gene: 5. In DNA form, the CDR3 reads TGTGCCAGCAGCGGACAGGGTGGAGGAAACACCATATATTTT. This codes for CASSGQGGGNTIYF.